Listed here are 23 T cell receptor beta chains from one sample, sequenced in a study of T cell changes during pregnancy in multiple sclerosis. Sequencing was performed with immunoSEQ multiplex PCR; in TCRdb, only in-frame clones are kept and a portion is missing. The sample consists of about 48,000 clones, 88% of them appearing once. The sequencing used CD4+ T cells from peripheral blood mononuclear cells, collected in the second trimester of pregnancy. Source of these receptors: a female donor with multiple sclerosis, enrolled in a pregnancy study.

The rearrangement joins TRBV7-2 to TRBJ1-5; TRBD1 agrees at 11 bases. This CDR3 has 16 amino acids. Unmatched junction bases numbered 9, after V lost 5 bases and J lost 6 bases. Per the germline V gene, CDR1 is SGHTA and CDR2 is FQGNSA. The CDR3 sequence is CASSPNGQGAIQPQHF. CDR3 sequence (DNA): TGTGCCAGCAGCCCAAACGGACAGGGGGCGATTCAGCCCCAGCATTTT.

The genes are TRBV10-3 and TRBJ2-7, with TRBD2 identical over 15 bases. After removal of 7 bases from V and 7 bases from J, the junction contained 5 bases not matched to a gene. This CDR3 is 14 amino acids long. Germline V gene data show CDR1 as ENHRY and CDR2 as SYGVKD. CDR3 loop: CAITLGLAGGEQYF. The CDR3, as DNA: TGTGCCATCACCCTGGGACTAGCGGGAGGAGAGCAGTACTTC.

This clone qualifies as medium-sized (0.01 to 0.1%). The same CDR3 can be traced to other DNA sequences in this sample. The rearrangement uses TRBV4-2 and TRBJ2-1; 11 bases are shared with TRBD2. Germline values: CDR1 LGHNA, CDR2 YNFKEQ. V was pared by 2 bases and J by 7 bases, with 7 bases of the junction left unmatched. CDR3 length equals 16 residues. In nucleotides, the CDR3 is TGTGCCAGCAGCCAAAATCTAGCGGGAGGTCTGAATGAGCAGTTCTTC. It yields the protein CASSQNLAGGLNEQFF.

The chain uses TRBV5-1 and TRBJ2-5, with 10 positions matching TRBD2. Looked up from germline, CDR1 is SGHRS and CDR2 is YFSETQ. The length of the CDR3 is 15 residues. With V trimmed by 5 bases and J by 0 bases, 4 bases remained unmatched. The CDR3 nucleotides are TGCGCCAGCAGAACTAGCGGGAACTACCAAGAGACCCAGTACTTC. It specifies CASRTSGNYQETQYF.

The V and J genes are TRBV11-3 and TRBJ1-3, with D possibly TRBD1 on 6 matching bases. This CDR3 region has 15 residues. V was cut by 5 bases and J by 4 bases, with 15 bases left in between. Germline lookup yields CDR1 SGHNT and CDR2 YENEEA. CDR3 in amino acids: CASSARGQQGNTIYF. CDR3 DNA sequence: TGTGCCAGCAGCGCACGCGGACAGCAAGGAAACACCATATATTTT.

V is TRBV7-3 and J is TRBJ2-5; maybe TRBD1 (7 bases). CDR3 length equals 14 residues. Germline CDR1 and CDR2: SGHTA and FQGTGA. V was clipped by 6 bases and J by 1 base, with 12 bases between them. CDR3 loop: CASSFQGGQETQYF. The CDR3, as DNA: TGTGCCAGCAGTTTCCAGGGGGGCCAAGAGACCCAGTACTTC.

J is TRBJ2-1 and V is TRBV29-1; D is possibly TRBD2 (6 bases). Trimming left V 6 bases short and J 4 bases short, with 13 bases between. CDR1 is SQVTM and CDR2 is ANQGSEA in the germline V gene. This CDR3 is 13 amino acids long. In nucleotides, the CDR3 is TGCAGCGTCCAACTAGCAGGGTACAATGAGCAGTTCTTC. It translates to CSVQLAGYNEQFF.

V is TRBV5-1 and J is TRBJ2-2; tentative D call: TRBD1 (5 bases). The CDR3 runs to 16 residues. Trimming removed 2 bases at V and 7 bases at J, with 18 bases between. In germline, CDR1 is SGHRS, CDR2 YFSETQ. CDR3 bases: TGCGCCAGCAGCTTCCTTTCCAGGGTGGATATCGGGGAGCTGTTTTTT. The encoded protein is CASSFLSRVDIGELFF.

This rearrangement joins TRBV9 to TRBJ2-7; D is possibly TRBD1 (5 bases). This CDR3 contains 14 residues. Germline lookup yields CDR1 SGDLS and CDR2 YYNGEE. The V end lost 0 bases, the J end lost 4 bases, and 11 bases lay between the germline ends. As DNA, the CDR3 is TGTGCCAGCAGCGTAGGACAGTCGAGATACGAGCAGTACTTC. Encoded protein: CASSVGQSRYEQYF.

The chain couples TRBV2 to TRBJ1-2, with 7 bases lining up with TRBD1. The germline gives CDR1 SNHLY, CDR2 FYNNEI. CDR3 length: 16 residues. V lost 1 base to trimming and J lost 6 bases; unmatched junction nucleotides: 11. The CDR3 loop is CASSEDGRGTADGYTF. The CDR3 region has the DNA TGTGCCAGCAGTGAAGATGGTAGGGGGACAGCCGATGGCTACACCTTC.

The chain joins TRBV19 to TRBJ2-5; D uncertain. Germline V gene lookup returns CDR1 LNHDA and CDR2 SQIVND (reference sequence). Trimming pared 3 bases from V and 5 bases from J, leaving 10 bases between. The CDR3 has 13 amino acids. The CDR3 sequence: CASSITLEETQYF. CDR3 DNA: TGTGCCAGTAGTATCACATTGGAGGAGACCCAGTACTTC.

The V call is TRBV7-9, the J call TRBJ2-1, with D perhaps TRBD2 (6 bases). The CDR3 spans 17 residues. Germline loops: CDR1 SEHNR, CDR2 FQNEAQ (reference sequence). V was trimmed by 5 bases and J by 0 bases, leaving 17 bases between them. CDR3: CASSLYASAHSYNEQFF. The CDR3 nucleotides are TGTGCCAGCAGCCTGTACGCTAGCGCCCACTCCTACAATGAGCAGTTCTTC.

The CDR3 spells CASSPELTANYGYTF. CDR3 DNA: TGTGCCAGCAGCCCCGAGTTAACCGCTAACTATGGCTACACCTTC. The rearrangement uses TRBV7-2 and TRBJ1-2; no clear D gene. Germline V lookup: CDR1 SGHTA, CDR2 FQGNSA. V gave up 5 bases and J gave up 0 bases, with 13 bases separating them. The CDR3 covers 15 residues.

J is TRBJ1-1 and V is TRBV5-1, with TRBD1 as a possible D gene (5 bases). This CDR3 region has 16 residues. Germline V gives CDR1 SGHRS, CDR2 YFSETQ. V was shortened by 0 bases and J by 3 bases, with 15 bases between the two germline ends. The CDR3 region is CASSLDWTTGHTEAFF. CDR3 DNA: TGCGCCAGCAGCTTGGATTGGACAACGGGCCACACTGAAGCTTTCTTT.

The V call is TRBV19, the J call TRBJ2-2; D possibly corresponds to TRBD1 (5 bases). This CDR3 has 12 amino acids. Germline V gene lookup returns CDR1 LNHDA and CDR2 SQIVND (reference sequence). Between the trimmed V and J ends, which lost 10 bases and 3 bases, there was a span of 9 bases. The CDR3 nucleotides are TGTGCCACCAGGGTTTACACCGGGGAGCTGTTTTTT. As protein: CATRVYTGELFF.

DNA of the CDR3: TGCGCCAGCACTCGTCAAGGGGTCATGAACACTGAAGCTTTCTTT. This encodes CASTRQGVMNTEAFF. This rearrangement joins TRBV5-1 to TRBJ1-1, with D perhaps TRBD1 (5 bases). The CDR3 has 15 amino acids. Trimming removed 6 bases from V and 0 bases from J, with 15 bases in between. Germline CDR1 reads SGHRS; CDR2 reads YFSETQ. Based on the CDR3 plus reference TRBV5-1 and TRBJ1-1, the full variable domain is KAGVTQTPRYLIKTRGQQVTLSCSPISGHRSVSWYQQTPGQGLQFLFEYFSETQRNKGNFPGRFSGRQFSNSRSEMNVSTLELGDSALYLCASTRQGVMNTEAFFGQGTRLTVV.

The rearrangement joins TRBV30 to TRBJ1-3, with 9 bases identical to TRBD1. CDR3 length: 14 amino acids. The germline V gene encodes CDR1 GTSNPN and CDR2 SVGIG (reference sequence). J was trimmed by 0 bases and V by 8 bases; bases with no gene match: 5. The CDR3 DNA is TGTGCCGTGGACAGGGGACCCTCTGGAAACACCATATATTTT. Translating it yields CAVDRGPSGNTIYF.

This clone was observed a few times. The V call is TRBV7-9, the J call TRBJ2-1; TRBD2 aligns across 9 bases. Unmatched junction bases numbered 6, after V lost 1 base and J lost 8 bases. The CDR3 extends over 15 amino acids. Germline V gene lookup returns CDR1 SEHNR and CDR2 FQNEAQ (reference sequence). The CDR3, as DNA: TGTGCCAGCAGCTTAGTTGCGGGAGGGGGTGATGAGCAGTTCTTC. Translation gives CASSLVAGGGDEQFF.

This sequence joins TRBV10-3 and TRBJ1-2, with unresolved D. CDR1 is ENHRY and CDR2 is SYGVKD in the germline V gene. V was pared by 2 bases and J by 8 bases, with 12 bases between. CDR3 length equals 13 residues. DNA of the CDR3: TGTGCCATCAGTGAGACGGGGTTGCACGGCTACACCTTC. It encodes CAISETGLHGYTF.

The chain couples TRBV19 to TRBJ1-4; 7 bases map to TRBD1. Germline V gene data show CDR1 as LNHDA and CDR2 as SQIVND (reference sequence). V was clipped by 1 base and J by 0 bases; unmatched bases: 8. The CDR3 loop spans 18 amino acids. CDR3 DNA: TGTGCCAGTAGTATAGCTTATCCCGACAGGGCAACTAATGAAAAACTGTTTTTT. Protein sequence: CASSIAYPDRATNEKLFF. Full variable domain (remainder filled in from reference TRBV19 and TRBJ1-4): DGGITQSPKYLFRKEGQNVTLSCEQNLNHDAMYWYRQDPGQGLRLIYYSQIVNDFQKGDIAEGYSVSREKKESFPLTVTSAQKNPTAFYLCASSIAYPDRATNEKLFFGSGTQLSVL.

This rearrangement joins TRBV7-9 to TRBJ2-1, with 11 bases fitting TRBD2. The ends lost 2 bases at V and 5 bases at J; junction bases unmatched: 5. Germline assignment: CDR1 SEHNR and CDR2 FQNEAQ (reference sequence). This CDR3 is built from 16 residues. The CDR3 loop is CASSLPGTSGNNEQFF. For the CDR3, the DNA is TGTGCCAGCAGCTTACCCGGGACTAGCGGAAACAATGAGCAGTTCTTC.

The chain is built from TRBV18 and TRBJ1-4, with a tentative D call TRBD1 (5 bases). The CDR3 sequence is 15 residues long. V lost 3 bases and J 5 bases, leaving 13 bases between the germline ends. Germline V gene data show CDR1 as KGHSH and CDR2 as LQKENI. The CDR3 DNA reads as TGTGCCAGCTCACCGAGGGTTCGGGGGAATGAAAAACTGTTTTTT. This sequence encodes CASSPRVRGNEKLFF.

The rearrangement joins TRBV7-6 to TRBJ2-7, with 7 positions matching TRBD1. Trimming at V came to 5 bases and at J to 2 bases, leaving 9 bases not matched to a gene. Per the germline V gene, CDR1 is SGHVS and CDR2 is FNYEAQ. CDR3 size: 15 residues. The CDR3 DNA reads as TGTGCCAGCAGCCCCCCGACAGGGAGCACCTACGAGCAGTACTTC. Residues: CASSPPTGSTYEQYF.